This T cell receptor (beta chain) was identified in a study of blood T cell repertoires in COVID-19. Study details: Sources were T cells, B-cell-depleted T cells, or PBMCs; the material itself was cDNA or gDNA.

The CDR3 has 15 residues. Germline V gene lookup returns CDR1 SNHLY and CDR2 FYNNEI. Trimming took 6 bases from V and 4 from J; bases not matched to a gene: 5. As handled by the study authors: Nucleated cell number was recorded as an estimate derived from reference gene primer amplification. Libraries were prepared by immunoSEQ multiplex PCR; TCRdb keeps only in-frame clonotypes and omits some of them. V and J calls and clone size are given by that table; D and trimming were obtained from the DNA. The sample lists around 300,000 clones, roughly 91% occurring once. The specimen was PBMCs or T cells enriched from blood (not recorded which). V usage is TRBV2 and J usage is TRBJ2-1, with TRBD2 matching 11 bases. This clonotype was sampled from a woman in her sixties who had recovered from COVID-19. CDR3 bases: TGTGCCAGCAGAATAAGACTAGCGGGGTACAATGAGCAGTTCTTC. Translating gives CASRIRLAGYNEQFF.